This passage covers 28 T cell receptor beta chains from one sample sequenced in a study of CD8+ T cells in alopecia areata listed by TCRdb under 2018. The time point label here, explained by the study, means: about 5 months on oral tofacitinib. The treatment or condition label for this specimen denotes: oral pan-JAK inhibitor, 5-10 mg twice daily. Library prep was done by the immunoSEQ multiplex PCR assay. RNA was extracted from all samples and reverse transcribed into cDNA as template for TCR sequencing. The immuneACCESS repertoire file appears here via TCRdb, limited to in-frame rearrangements. These files lack a portion of the clones; in checked studies, under half of the deficit traces to unresolved V genes, and the cause of the others is not known. Here the sample has about 100,000 clones; around 47% occur a single time. In total, the top ten clones hold 15% to 20% of the sample. The sample was CD8+ T cells sorted from blood, taken at week 24, from a patient treated with tofacitinib. These receptors came from a human donor with alopecia areata.

The chain combines TRBV11-2 with TRBJ2-5; the D gene is possibly TRBD2 (5 bases). The V and J ends lost 0 bases and 4 bases respectively, with 12 bases between them. Germline CDR1 is SGHAT and CDR2 is FQNNGV. The CDR3 is made up of 15 amino acids. DNA for the CDR3: TGTGCCAGCAGCTTAGAGCTAGGACGGGGAGAGACCCAGTACTTC. It yields the protein CASSLELGRGETQYF.

The chain recombines TRBV7-2 with TRBJ2-7, with 9 bases matching TRBD1. Germline V gene sequence: CDR1 SGHTA, CDR2 FQGNSA. The CDR3 is 14 residues long. Germline trimming cut 5 bases from V and 6 bases from J; bases unmatched to any gene: 8. The DNA of the CDR3 is TGTGCCAGCAGCCTCCGGGACAGGGAGGCCGAGCAGTACTTC. It yields the protein CASSLRDREAEQYF.

This chain links TRBV30 with TRBJ1-2, with TRBD1 as a possible D gene (5 bases). V lost 2 bases to trimming and J lost 4 bases, with 14 bases between them. The CDR3 runs 14 residues. CDR1 and CDR2 (germline): GTSNPN, SVGIG (reference sequence). CDR3 in amino acids: CAWSLGPLPYGYTF. CDR3 DNA sequence: TGTGCCTGGAGTTTGGGACCTCTGCCCTATGGCTACACCTTC. The full variable domain, rest sourced from reference TRBV30 and TRBJ1-2, is SQTIHQWPATLVQPVGSPLSLECTVEGTSNPNLYWYRQAAGRGLQLLFYSVGIGQISSEVPQNLSASRPQDRQFILSSKKLLLSDSGFYLCAWSLGPLPYGYTFGSGTRLTVV.

The chain is built from TRBV4-1 and TRBJ2-7; 7 nucleotides align to TRBD1. This CDR3 is built from 15 residues. Per germline, CDR1 MGHRA and CDR2 YSYEKL. V trimming: 5 bases; J trimming: 3 bases; junction bases outside the gene matches: 10. The CDR3 spells CASSIQKGGRYEQYF. CDR3 nucleotides: TGCGCCAGCAGCATACAAAAAGGGGGCCGCTACGAGCAGTACTTC.

The J gene is TRBJ2-3, the V gene TRBV9; TRBD2 agrees at 11 bases. V was pared by 2 bases and J by 6 bases, with 8 bases of the junction left unmatched. This CDR3 has 16 amino acids. From germline, CDR1 is SGDLS and CDR2 YYNGEE. This CDR3 is CASSVGSGRARDTQYF. The CDR3 coding sequence is TGTGCCAGCAGCGTTGGTAGCGGGAGGGCCAGGGATACGCAGTATTTT.

This chain uses TRBV4-2 with TRBJ2-2; D is unclear. The germline gives CDR1 LGHNA, CDR2 YNFKEQ. Trimming removed 5 bases at V and 5 bases at J, with 12 bases between. This CDR3 is built from 14 residues. The CDR3 loop is CASSVRVGTGELFF. The CDR3 DNA is TGTGCCAGCAGCGTAAGAGTGGGTACCGGGGAGCTGTTTTTT.

This clone was seen a handful of times. The rearrangement joins TRBV7-9 to TRBJ2-1, with D possibly matching TRBD2 (6 bases). Germline CDR1 and CDR2: SEHNR and FQNEAQ (reference sequence). Trimming shortened V by 5 bases and J by 2 bases, and 16 bases separated the two germline ends. The CDR3 runs to 16 residues. This CDR3 reads CASSPDGGRTYNEQFF. In DNA, the CDR3 is TGTGCCAGCAGCCCTGACGGAGGGAGGACCTACAATGAGCAGTTCTTC.

The chain combines TRBV9 with TRBJ2-7; possible D gene TRBD2, 5 bases. The CDR3 covers 14 residues. CDR1 and CDR2 (germline): SGDLS, YYNGEE. The V end was cut by 3 bases, the J end by 1 base, with 11 bases between. The CDR3 bases are TGTGCCAGCAGCGAAGGACTTAATTCCTACGAGCAGTACTTC. The encoded protein is CASSEGLNSYEQYF.

This clone was detected a few times. The chain links TRBV30 to TRBJ2-6; D ambiguous. Germline V CDR1 and CDR2: GTSNPN, SVGIG (reference sequence). The ends were cut back, 8 bases at V and 1 base at J, with 9 bases in the middle. The CDR3 spans 13 residues. The CDR3 loop is CAHALSGANVLTF. Written as DNA, the CDR3 is TGTGCCCATGCCCTGTCTGGGGCCAACGTCCTGACTTTC. Full variable domain (missing parts from reference TRBV30 and TRBJ2-6): SQTIHQWPATLVQPVGSPLSLECTVEGTSNPNLYWYRQAAGRGLQLLFYSVGIGQISSEVPQNLSASRPQDRQFILSSKKLLLSDSGFYLCAHALSGANVLTFGAGSRLTVL.

The J gene is TRBJ1-1, the V gene TRBV7-9, with D perhaps TRBD1 (5 bases). The CDR3 sequence is 14 residues long. Trimming took 5 bases from V and 4 from J, leaving 14 bases between them. Germline lookup yields CDR1 SEHNR and CDR2 FQNEAQ (reference sequence). CDR3 region: CASSTPERGTEAFF. The CDR3 DNA reads TGTGCCAGCAGCACCCCCGAGAGGGGCACTGAAGCTTTCTTT.

This chain links TRBV15 with TRBJ1-5, with TRBD1 matching 7 bases. Losses at the gene ends were 0 bases for V and 6 bases for J; bases not matched to a gene: 5. Per germline, CDR1 LNHNV and CDR2 YYDKDF (reference sequence). CDR3 length: 15 amino acids. The CDR3 loop reads CATSRDEGAGQPQHF. For the CDR3, the DNA is TGTGCCACCAGCAGAGATGAGGGGGCCGGTCAGCCCCAGCATTTT.

This rearrangement joins TRBV6-1 to TRBJ2-7, with 10 bases fitting TRBD2. The CDR3 contains 15 residues. CDR1 and CDR2 (germline): MNHNS, SASEGT. V gave up 8 bases and J gave up 5 bases; unmatched junction bases: 12. The CDR3: CASVTSGLPVNEQYF. The DNA of the CDR3 is TGTGCCAGCGTGACTAGCGGGCTACCTGTGAACGAGCAGTACTTC.

The CDR3 coding sequence is TGCGCCAGCAGCTTGTTCCGACCCGGCTACACCTTC. It encodes CASSLFRPGYTF. This chain uses TRBV5-1 with TRBJ1-2; no definite D call. The germline V gene encodes CDR1 SGHRS and CDR2 YFSETQ. V was trimmed by 1 base and J by 8 bases, leaving 9 bases between them. This CDR3 contains 12 residues.

This clone was counted between two and nine times. This chain links TRBV9 with TRBJ1-2; D perhaps matches TRBD1 (5 bases). V shed 4 bases and J shed 5 bases, with 15 bases lying between them. The V gene's germline CDR1 is SGDLS and CDR2 YYNGEE. The CDR3 sequence is 14 residues long. The CDR3 loop reads CASSPRARGYGYTF. For the CDR3, the DNA is TGTGCCAGCAGCCCCCGGGCGCGGGGGTATGGCTACACCTTC. Full variable domain (rest looked up from reference TRBV9 and TRBJ1-2): DSGVTQTPKHLITATGQRVTLRCSPRSGDLSVYWYQQSLDQGLQFLIQYYNGEERAKGNILERFSAQQFPDLHSELNLSSLELGDSALYFCASSPRARGYGYTFGSGTRLTVV.

CDR3 nucleotide sequence: TGTGCCAGCAGCCTCACAGAGAACACTGAAGCTTTCTTT. Its protein product is CASSLTENTEAFF. This chain links TRBV13 with TRBJ1-1; D is undetermined. Germline CDR1 PRHDT, CDR2 FYEKMQ (reference sequence). Deletions cut 5 bases from V and 1 base from J, with 8 bases between. The CDR3 has 13 residues.

The rearrangement joins TRBV29-1 to TRBJ2-1, with D maybe TRBD1 (5 bases). CDR3 length: 13 amino acids. Trimming took 7 bases from V and 6 from J, leaving 16 bases between them. CDR1 and CDR2 (germline): SQVTM, ANQGSEA. The DNA for the CDR3 is TGCAGCGCCCTAGGGGCAGCCCCCAATGAGCAGTTCTTC. It specifies CSALGAAPNEQFF.

V usage is TRBV29-1 and J usage is TRBJ2-1; 7 bases align to TRBD1. The CDR3 loop spans 12 amino acids. Trimming at V came to 6 bases and at J to 10 bases, leaving 9 bases not matched to a gene. The germline V gene has CDR1 SQVTM and CDR2 ANQGSEA. CDR3 DNA: TGCAGCGTCACGACAGGGCTGGGCGAGCAGTTCTTC. Translating gives CSVTTGLGEQFF.

The chain combines TRBV18 with TRBJ1-4; perhaps TRBD1 as D (6 bases). V dropped 3 bases and J dropped 8 bases, with 13 bases sitting between them. Germline loops: CDR1 KGHSH, CDR2 LQKENI. The CDR3 length is 14 residues. CDR3 sequence: CASSPGGRREKLFF. The CDR3 nucleotides read TGTGCCAGCTCACCCGGGGGGCGGCGAGAAAAACTGTTTTTT. The full variable domain, in which reference TRBV18 and TRBJ1-4 provide the parts outside the CDR3, is NAGVMQNPRHLVRRRGQEARLRCSPMKGHSHVYWYRQLPEEGLKFMVYLQKENIIDESGMPKERFSAEFPKEGPSILRIQQVVRGDSAAYFCASSPGGRREKLFFGSGTQLSVL.

The chain joins TRBV27 to TRBJ2-3, with D perhaps assigned TRBD1 or TRBD2 (5 bases each). Germline V gene data show CDR1 as MNHEY and CDR2 as SMNVEV (reference sequence). Trimming removed 3 bases from V and 3 bases from J, with 16 bases in between. The CDR3 is 16 amino acids. The CDR3 region is CASSLTDGGSTDTQYF. In DNA, the CDR3 is TGTGCCAGCAGTTTGACAGACGGAGGCAGTACAGATACGCAGTATTTT.

The sample holds a few counts of this clone. The chain links TRBV13 to TRBJ2-5; no reliable D call. The length of the CDR3 is 14 residues. V lost 2 bases to trimming and J lost 2 bases, with 9 bases between them. CDR1 and CDR2 (germline): PRHDT, FYEKMQ (reference sequence). The CDR3 DNA sequence: TGTGCCAGCAGCTTAAAGCAGAGTCAAGAGACCCAGTACTTC. It yields the protein CASSLKQSQETQYF.

The chain combines TRBV29-1 with TRBJ2-7, with a possible D match to TRBD1 (6 bases). This CDR3 has 14 amino acids. Germline V gene sequence: CDR1 SQVTM, CDR2 ANQGSEA. Trimming pared 3 bases from V and 3 bases from J, leaving 15 bases between. CDR3: CSVDSGTRNYEQYF. The CDR3 coding sequence is TGCAGCGTTGACTCCGGGACACGGAACTACGAGCAGTACTTC.

V gene TRBV9 combines with J gene TRBJ2-1, with 15 bases matching TRBD2. CDR3 length: 17 residues. CDR1 is SGDLS, CDR2 YYNGEE, per germline. V lost 4 bases and J lost 7; bases outside the gene matches: 9. In DNA, the CDR3 is TGTGCCAGCAGCCAGGGACTAGCGGGAGGACGGCAAAATGAGCAGTTCTTC. It encodes CASSQGLAGGRQNEQFF.

The chain links TRBV30 to TRBJ2-1; tentatively, D is TRBD1 or TRBD2 (5 bases each). V dropped 5 bases and J dropped 6 bases, with 8 bases sitting between them. The CDR3 totals 11 residues. Germline-derived CDR1 and CDR2 are GTSNPN and SVGIG (reference sequence). CDR3 in DNA: TGTGCCTGGGGGACCATCAATGAGCAGTTCTTC. This sequence encodes CAWGTINEQFF. Looking up the rest from reference TRBV30 and TRBJ2-1 gives the full variable domain: SQTIHQWPATLVQPVGSPLSLECTVEGTSNPNLYWYRQAAGRGLQLLFYSVGIGQISSEVPQNLSASRPQDRQFILSSKKLLLSDSGFYLCAWGTINEQFFGPGTRLTVL.

The chain combines TRBV27 with TRBJ1-5; 9 bases align to TRBD1. The germline V gene has CDR1 MNHEY and CDR2 SMNVEV (reference sequence). The J segment lost 4 bases and the V segment lost 6 bases, leaving 4 bases of the junction unmatched. This CDR3 has 14 residues. The CDR3 DNA is TGTGCCAGCAGCCCACAGGGGGCGAATCAGCCCCAGCATTTT. It encodes CASSPQGANQPQHF.

The rearrangement joins TRBV2 to TRBJ2-7, with D tentatively TRBD2 (6 bases). V was clipped by 8 bases and J by 4 bases, with 6 bases between them. The CDR3 has 10 amino acids. CDR1 and CDR2 (germline): SNHLY, FYNNEI. The CDR3 is CASRGYEQYF. The CDR3 DNA follows: TGTGCCAGCCGGGGGTACGAGCAGTACTTC. Full variable domain (remainder filled in from reference TRBV2 and TRBJ2-7): EPEVTQTPSHQVTQMGQEVILRCVPISNHLYFYWYRQILGQKVEFLVSFYNNEISEKSEIFDDQFSVERPDGSNFTLKIRSTKLEDSAMYFCASRGYEQYFGPGTRLTVT.

This chain links TRBV6-1 with TRBJ2-1; the D is unclear. CDR3 length: 12 amino acids. In germline, CDR1 is MNHNS, CDR2 SASEGT. Between the trimmed V and J ends, which lost 6 bases and 5 bases, there was a span of 8 bases. DNA for the CDR3: TGTGCCAGCAGCAACCGGGACAATGAGCAGTTCTTC. As protein: CASSNRDNEQFF.

The rearrangement joins TRBV12-5 to TRBJ1-1; D is undetermined. Between the trimmed V and J ends, which lost 1 base and 1 base, there was a span of 4 bases. CDR1 is LGHNT, CDR2 FRNRAP, per germline. The CDR3 contains 13 residues. CDR3 sequence reads: CASGLERNTEAFF. The DNA for the CDR3 is TGTGCTAGTGGTTTGGAGCGGAACACTGAAGCTTTCTTT.

This clone showed up just a few times. This sample also contains other DNA sequences that code for the same CDR3. This chain links TRBV30 with TRBJ2-3, with D maybe TRBD1 (5 bases). The V gene's germline CDR1 is GTSNPN and CDR2 SVGIG (reference sequence). The CDR3 length is 14 residues. Trimming cost V 1 base and J 1 base, with 9 bases left between them. DNA of the CDR3: TGTGCCTGGAGTGGGGGCAGGGGCACAGATACGCAGTATTTT. Translation gives CAWSGGRGTDTQYF.